A single sample gave rise to the 12 T cell receptor beta chains below, sequenced in a study of cytomegalovirus exposure and HLA in healthy donors. Amplification used 60 Vbeta primers and 13 Jbeta primers. Measured with immunoSEQ multiplex PCR; TCRdb has only the in-frame clones, and not every one. The data hold over 200,000 clones, with more than 60% observed a single time. Sequencing was done on a sample of PBMCs. These receptors originate from a woman aged 55-75 years in good health and CMV-seropositive.

The rearrangement uses TRBV18 and TRBJ2-1, with D possibly TRBD2 on 6 matching bases. Germline CDR1 KGHSH, CDR2 LQKENI. The CDR3 is made up of 15 amino acids. V was clipped by 1 base and J by 4 bases, with 11 bases between them. The CDR3 is CASSPLAESYNEQFF. The CDR3 nucleotides are TGTGCCAGCTCACCACTAGCGGAAAGTTACAATGAGCAGTTCTTC. Supplemented by reference TRBV18 and TRBJ2-1, the full variable domain reads NAGVMQNPRHLVRRRGQEARLRCSPMKGHSHVYWYRQLPEEGLKFMVYLQKENIIDESGMPKERFSAEFPKEGPSILRIQQVVRGDSAAYFCASSPLAESYNEQFFGPGTRLTVL.

The chain recombines TRBV2 with TRBJ2-1, with no clear D. The germline CDR1 and CDR2 sequences are SNHLY and FYNNEI. This CDR3 contains 12 residues. The V gene lost 7 bases and the J gene lost 4 bases, with 8 bases spanning the gap. The CDR3 here is CASTPQYNEQFF. The CDR3 DNA sequence: TGTGCCAGCACCCCGCAGTACAATGAGCAGTTCTTC.

This sequence joins TRBV6-5 and TRBJ1-2; D ambiguous. Between the trimmed V and J ends, which lost 2 bases and 5 bases, there was a span of 12 bases. Germline CDR1 reads MNHEY; CDR2 reads SVGAGI. The CDR3 has 14 amino acids. Written as DNA, the CDR3 is TGTGCCAGCAGTTACGGTTTCGGGGAGTATGGCTACACCTTC. Translation gives CASSYGFGEYGYTF.

The rearrangement joins TRBV10-3 to TRBJ1-3; D gene uncertain. CDR3 length: 15 residues. The V gene's germline CDR1 is ENHRY and CDR2 SYGVKD. V was cut by 3 bases and J by 0 bases, with 9 bases left in between. The CDR3: CAISESAASGNTIYF. The DNA for the CDR3 is TGTGCCATCAGTGAATCGGCGGCCTCTGGAAACACCATATATTTT.

The chain carries TRBV6-6 and TRBJ1-5, with a possible D match to TRBD1 (6 bases). Germline assignment: CDR1 MNHNY and CDR2 SVGAGI (reference sequence). CDR3 length equals 14 residues. Trimming took off 2 bases at V and 7 bases at J, with 12 bases between the two ends. The CDR3 sequence is CASSYVQGYQPQHF. CDR3 bases: TGTGCCAGCAGTTACGTACAGGGTTACCAGCCCCAGCATTTT.

This clone was counted only a few times. CDR3 in DNA: TGTGCCAGCAGCTTAGGACAGATTTCCTACGAGCAGTACTTC. It codes for CASSLGQISYEQYF. This chain links TRBV11-2 with TRBJ2-7; TRBD1 is a possible D gene (5 bases). The CDR3 runs to 14 residues. Trimming pared 1 base from V and 1 base from J, leaving 8 bases between. Germline assignment: CDR1 SGHAT and CDR2 FQNNGV.

This clone was found a few times. The V call is TRBV30, the J call TRBJ2-2, with 11 bases lining up with TRBD2. The CDR3 extends over 15 amino acids. CDR1 GTSNPN and CDR2 SVGIG come from the germline V gene (reference sequence). The trim removed 5 bases at V and 5 bases at J, leaving 7 bases unmatched. Here the CDR3 reads CAWATSGDLTGELFF. The CDR3 DNA is TGTGCCTGGGCGACTAGCGGGGACCTTACCGGGGAGCTGTTTTTT.

This clone was seen a handful of times. The chain has TRBV19 and TRBJ2-5; no clear D gene. The V end lost 0 bases, the J end lost 0 bases, and 14 bases lay between the germline ends. CDR3 length equals 17 residues. Germline V CDR1 and CDR2: LNHDA, SQIVND (reference sequence). The CDR3 reads CASSIDRSATYQETQYF. The CDR3 region has the DNA TGTGCCAGTAGTATAGATCGAAGCGCCACGTACCAAGAGACCCAGTACTTC.

This clone was seen a single time. This chain connects TRBV5-1 to TRBJ2-3, with 7 bases identical to TRBD2. Germline CDR1 is SGHRS and CDR2 is YFSETQ. CDR3 length: 15 amino acids. Trimming cost V 7 bases and J 2 bases; bases outside gene matches: 10. The CDR3 sequence: CASQWGGTNTDTQYF. The CDR3 DNA follows: TGCGCCAGCCAATGGGGGGGGACCAACACAGATACGCAGTATTTT. Complete variable domain (other parts from reference TRBV5-1 and TRBJ2-3): KAGVTQTPRYLIKTRGQQVTLSCSPISGHRSVSWYQQTPGQGLQFLFEYFSETQRNKGNFPGRFSGRQFSNSRSEMNVSTLELGDSALYLCASQWGGTNTDTQYFGPGTRLTVL.

The rearrangement joins TRBV5-1 to TRBJ2-1, with 11 nucleotides matching TRBD2. V shed 6 bases, J shed 1 base, and the junction held 3 bases outside the gene matches. The CDR3 loop spans 15 amino acids. CDR1 and CDR2 (germline): SGHRS, YFSETQ. CDR3 DNA: TGCGCCAGCACGAGACTAGCGGGATCCTACAATGAGCAGTTCTTC. It encodes CASTRLAGSYNEQFF.

This chain connects TRBV2 to TRBJ1-6; 7 nucleotides align to TRBD1. Germline-derived CDR1 and CDR2 are SNHLY and FYNNEI. Losses at the gene ends were 6 bases for V and 8 bases for J; bases not matched to a gene: 7. CDR3 length: 14 residues. In DNA, the CDR3 is TGTGCCAGCAGGGCAGACAGGGTTGATTCACCCCTCCACTTT. It encodes CASRADRVDSPLHF.

J is TRBJ1-5 and V is TRBV15; weak D call: TRBD1 (6 bases). Germline V gene sequence: CDR1 LNHNV, CDR2 YYDKDF (reference sequence). V lost 3 bases to trimming and J lost 5 bases, with 8 bases between them. The CDR3 extends over 13 amino acids. CDR3 loop: CATSRDSDQPQHF. The CDR3 DNA sequence: TGTGCCACCAGCAGGGACAGTGATCAGCCCCAGCATTTT.